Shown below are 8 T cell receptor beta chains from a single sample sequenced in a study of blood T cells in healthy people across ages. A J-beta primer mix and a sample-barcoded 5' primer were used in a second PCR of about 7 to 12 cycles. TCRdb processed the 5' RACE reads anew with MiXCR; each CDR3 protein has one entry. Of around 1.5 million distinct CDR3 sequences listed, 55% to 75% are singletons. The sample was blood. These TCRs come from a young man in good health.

This CDR3 is CASSQDFKRGRSYEQYF. The DNA for the CDR3 is TGTGCCAGCAGCCAAGATTTTAAGAGGGGGAGGTCCTACGAGCAGTACTTC. The chain has TRBV4-2 and TRBJ2-7; either TRBD1 or TRBD2 may supply D (6 bases each). Looked up from germline, CDR1 is LGHNA and CDR2 is YNFKEQ. The CDR3 totals 17 residues. Trimming took off 0 bases at V and 1 base at J, with 16 bases between the two ends.

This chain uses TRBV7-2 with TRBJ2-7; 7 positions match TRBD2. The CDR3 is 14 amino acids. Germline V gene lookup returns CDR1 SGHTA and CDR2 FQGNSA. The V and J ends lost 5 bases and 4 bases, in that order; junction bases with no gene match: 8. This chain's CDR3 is CASSRGLERYEQYF. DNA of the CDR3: TGTGCCAGCAGCCGCGGACTAGAACGGTACGAGCAGTACTTC.

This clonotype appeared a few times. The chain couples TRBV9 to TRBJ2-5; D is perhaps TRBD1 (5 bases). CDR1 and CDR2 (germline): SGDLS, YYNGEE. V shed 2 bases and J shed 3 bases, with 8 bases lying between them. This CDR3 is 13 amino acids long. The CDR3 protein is CASSVTGEETQYF. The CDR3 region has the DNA TGTGCCAGCAGCGTCACAGGAGAAGAGACCCAGTACTTC. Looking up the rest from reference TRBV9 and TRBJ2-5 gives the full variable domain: DSGVTQTPKHLITATGQRVTLRCSPRSGDLSVYWYQQSLDQGLQFLIQYYNGEERAKGNILERFSAQQFPDLHSELNLSSLELGDSALYFCASSVTGEETQYFGPGTRLLVL.

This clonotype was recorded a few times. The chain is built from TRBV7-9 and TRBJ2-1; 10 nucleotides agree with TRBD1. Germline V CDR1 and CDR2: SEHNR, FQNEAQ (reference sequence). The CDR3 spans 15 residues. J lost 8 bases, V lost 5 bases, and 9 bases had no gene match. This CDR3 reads CASSHRDRGFDEQFF. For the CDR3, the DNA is TGTGCCAGCAGCCACCGGGACAGGGGTTTCGATGAGCAGTTCTTC.

The CDR3 sequence is CASSLGPSAGETQYF. Here the CDR3 DNA reads TGTGCCAGCAGCTTAGGACCTAGCGCGGGAGAGACCCAGTACTTC. The chain couples TRBV7-2 to TRBJ2-7; weak D call: TRBD2 (6 bases). The J call is uncertain, as TRBJ2-5 better fits the DNA end. Germline V gene lookup returns CDR1 SGHTA and CDR2 FQGNSA. The CDR3 is 15 residues long.

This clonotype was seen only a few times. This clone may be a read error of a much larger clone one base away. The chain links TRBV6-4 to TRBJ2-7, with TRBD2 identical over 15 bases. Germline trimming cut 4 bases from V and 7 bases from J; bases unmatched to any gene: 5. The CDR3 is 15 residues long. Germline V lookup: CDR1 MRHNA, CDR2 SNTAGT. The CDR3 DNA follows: TGTGCCAGCAGTGGGACTAGCGGGGGGGCCAATGAGCAGTACTTC. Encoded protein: CASSGTSGGANEQYF.

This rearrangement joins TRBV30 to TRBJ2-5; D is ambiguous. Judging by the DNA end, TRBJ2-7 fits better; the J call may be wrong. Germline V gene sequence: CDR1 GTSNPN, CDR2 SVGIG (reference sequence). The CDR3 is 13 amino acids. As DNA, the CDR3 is TGTGCCTGGGAACCCAGCATGGAACCCGAGCAGTACTTC. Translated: CAWEPSMEPEQYF.

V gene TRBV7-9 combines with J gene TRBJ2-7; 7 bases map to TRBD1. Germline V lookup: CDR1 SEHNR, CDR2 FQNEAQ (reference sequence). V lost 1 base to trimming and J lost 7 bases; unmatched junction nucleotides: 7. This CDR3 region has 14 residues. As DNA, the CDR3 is TGTGCCAGCAGCTTAGTCCGGCAGGGGGTGGAGCAGTACTTC. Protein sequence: CASSLVRQGVEQYF.